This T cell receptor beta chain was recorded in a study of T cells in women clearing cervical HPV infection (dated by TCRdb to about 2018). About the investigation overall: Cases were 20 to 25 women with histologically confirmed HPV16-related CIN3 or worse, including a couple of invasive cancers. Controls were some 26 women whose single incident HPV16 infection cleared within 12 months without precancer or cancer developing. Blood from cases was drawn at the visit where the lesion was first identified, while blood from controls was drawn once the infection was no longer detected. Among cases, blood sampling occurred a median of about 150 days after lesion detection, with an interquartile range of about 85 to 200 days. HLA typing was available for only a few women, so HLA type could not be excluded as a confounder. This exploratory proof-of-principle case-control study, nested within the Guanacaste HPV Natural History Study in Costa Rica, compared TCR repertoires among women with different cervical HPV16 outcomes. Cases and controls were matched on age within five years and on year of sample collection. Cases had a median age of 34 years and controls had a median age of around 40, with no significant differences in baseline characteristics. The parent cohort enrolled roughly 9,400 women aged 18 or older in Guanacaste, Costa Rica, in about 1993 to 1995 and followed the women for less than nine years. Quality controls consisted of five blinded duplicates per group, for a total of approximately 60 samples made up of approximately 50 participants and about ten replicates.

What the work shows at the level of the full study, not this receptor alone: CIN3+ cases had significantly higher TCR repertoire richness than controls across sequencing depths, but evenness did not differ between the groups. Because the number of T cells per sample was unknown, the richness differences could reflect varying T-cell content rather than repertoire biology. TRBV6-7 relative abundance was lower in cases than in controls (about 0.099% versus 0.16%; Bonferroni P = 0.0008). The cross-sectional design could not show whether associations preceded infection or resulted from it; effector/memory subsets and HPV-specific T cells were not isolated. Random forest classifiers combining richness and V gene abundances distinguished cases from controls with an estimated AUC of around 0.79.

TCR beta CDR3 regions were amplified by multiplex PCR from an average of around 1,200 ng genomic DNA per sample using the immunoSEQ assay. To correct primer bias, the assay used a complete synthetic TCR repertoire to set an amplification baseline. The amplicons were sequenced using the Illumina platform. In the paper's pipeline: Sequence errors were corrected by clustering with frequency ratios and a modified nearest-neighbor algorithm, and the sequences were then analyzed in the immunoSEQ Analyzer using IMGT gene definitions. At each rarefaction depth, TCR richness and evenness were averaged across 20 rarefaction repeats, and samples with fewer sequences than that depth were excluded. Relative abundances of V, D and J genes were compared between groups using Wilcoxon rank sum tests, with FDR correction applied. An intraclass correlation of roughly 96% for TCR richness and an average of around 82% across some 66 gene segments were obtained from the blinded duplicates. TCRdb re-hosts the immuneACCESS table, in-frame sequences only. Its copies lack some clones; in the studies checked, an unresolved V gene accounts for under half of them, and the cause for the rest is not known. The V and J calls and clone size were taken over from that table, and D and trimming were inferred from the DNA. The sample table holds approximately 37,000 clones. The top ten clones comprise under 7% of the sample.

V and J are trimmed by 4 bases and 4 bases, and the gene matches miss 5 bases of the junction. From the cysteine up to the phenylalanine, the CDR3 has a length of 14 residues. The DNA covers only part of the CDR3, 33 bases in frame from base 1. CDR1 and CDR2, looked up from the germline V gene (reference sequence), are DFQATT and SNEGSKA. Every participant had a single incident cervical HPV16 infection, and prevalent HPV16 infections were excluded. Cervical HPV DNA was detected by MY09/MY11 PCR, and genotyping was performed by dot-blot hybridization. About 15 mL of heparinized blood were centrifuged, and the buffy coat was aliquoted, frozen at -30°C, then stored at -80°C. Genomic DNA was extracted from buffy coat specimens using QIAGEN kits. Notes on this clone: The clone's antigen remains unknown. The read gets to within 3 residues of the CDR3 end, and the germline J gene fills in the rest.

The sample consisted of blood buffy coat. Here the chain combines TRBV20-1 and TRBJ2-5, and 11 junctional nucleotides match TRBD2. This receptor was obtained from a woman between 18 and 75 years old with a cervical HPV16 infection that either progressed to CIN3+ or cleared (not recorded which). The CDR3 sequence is CSAILAGGGETQYF. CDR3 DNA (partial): TGCAGTGCTATATTAGCGGGAGGGGGAGAGACC.